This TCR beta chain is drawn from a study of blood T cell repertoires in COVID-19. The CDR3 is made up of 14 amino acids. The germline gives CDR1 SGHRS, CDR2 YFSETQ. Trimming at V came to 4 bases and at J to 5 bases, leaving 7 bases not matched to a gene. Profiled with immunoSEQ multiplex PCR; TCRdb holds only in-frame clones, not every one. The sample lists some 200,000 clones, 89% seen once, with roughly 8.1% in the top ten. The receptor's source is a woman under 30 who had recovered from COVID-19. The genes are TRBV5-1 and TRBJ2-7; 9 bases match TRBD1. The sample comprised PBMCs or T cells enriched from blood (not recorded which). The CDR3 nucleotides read TGCGCCAGCAGCGTTACAGGGGGCGGCAACGAGCAGTACTTC. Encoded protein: CASSVTGGGNEQYF.